The rows below give T cell receptor beta chains drawn from one sample of a study of blood T cell repertoires in COVID-19. Assay used: immunoSEQ multiplex PCR; TCRdb lists only in-frame clones, some missing. The sample records around 170,000 clones, roughly 88% being singletons. Sample: PBMCs or T cells enriched from blood (not recorded which). All receptors derive from a woman in her 30s who had recovered from COVID-19. Both conserved end residues are part of each CDR3. The order of the fields is J gene, V gene, clone size, D gene, CDR3 protein, CDR3 DNA. D genes are given only for firm matches. Where a row states a size, it is once, few, many or the class of an expanded clone; other rows omit it.

J gene: TRBJ2-7
V gene: TRBV7-2
clone size: -
D gene: TRBD1
CDR3 protein: CASIQEPTGNYEQYF
CDR3 DNA: TGTGCCAGCATCCAAGAACCGACAGGGAACTACGAGCAGTACTTC

J gene: TRBJ2-3
V gene: TRBV12-3/TRBV12-4
clone size: -
D gene: -
CDR3 protein: CASSFSRTDTQYF
CDR3 DNA: TGTGCCAGCAGTTTCTCCCGCACAGATACGCAGTATTTT

J gene: TRBJ2-1
V gene: TRBV27
clone size: -
D gene: TRBD2
CDR3 protein: CASSLYVILAGGSYNEQFF
CDR3 DNA: TGTGCCAGCAGTTTATATGTCATACTAGCGGGAGGTTCCTACAATGAGCAGTTCTTC

J gene: TRBJ2-5
V gene: TRBV2
clone size: -
D gene: -
CDR3 protein: CASRGWGGAEETQYF
CDR3 DNA: TGTGCCAGCAGGGGTTGGGGAGGAGCTGAGGAGACCCAGTACTTC

J gene: TRBJ1-1
V gene: TRBV5-1
clone size: -
D gene: -
CDR3 protein: CASKPRGNTEAFF
CDR3 DNA: TGCGCCAGCAAGCCGCGGGGCAACACTGAAGCTTTCTTT

J gene: TRBJ2-2
V gene: TRBV4-1
clone size: -
D gene: -
CDR3 protein: CASSQVPGNTGELFF
CDR3 DNA: TGCGCCAGCAGCCAAGTCCCGGGGAACACCGGGGAGCTGTTTTTT

J gene: TRBJ2-1
V gene: TRBV19
clone size: -
D gene: -
CDR3 protein: CASSMIRPRNEQFF
CDR3 DNA: TGTGCCAGTAGTATGATACGTCCTAGGAATGAGCAGTTCTTC

J gene: TRBJ2-7
V gene: TRBV19
clone size: -
D gene: TRBD2
CDR3 protein: CASSISRGDGGIYEQYF
CDR3 DNA: TGTGCCAGTAGTATATCACGGGGGGACGGAGGAATATACGAGCAGTACTTC

J gene: TRBJ2-3
V gene: TRBV1
clone size: -
D gene: -
CDR3 protein: CTSSQSGTSGISDTQYF
CDR3 DNA: TGCACCAGCAGCCAATCCGGGACTAGCGGGATCTCAGATACGCAGTATTTT

J gene: TRBJ1-5
V gene: TRBV18
clone size: few
D gene: -
CDR3 protein: CASSPDRDQPQHF
CDR3 DNA: TGTGCCAGCTCACCGGACAGAGATCAGCCCCAGCATTTT

J gene: TRBJ2-7
V gene: TRBV4-1
clone size: -
D gene: -
CDR3 protein: CASSQGAFYEQYF
CDR3 DNA: TGCGCCAGCAGCCAGGGGGCGTTCTACGAGCAGTACTTC

J gene: TRBJ2-7
V gene: TRBV6-4
clone size: -
D gene: -
CDR3 protein: CASSEGSGSAYEQYF
CDR3 DNA: TGTGCCAGCAGTGAGGGGTCGGGAAGTGCCTACGAGCAGTACTTC

J gene: TRBJ2-5
V gene: TRBV28
clone size: -
D gene: TRBD2
CDR3 protein: CATTTSGRRSETQYF
CDR3 DNA: TGTGCCACCACGACTAGCGGGAGGAGGAGTGAGACCCAGTACTTC

J gene: TRBJ2-2
V gene: TRBV21-1
clone size: few
D gene: -
CDR3 protein: CASSKRDWSGRGTGELFF
CDR3 DNA: TGTGCCAGCAGCAAGCGGGACTGGAGCGGGAGGGGCACCGGGGAGCTGTTTTTT

J gene: TRBJ1-1
V gene: TRBV5-1
clone size: -
D gene: TRBD1
CDR3 protein: CASSRDRVKGTEAFF
CDR3 DNA: TGCGCCAGCAGCAGGGACAGGGTTAAGGGCACTGAAGCTTTCTTT

J gene: TRBJ1-2
V gene: TRBV7-9
clone size: -
D gene: -
CDR3 protein: CASSLYTNRGGYGYTF
CDR3 DNA: TGTGCCAGCAGCTTATATACAAACCGTGGTGGCTATGGCTACACCTTC

J gene: TRBJ2-1
V gene: TRBV7-2
clone size: -
D gene: TRBD1
CDR3 protein: CASSIGTGTYNEQFF
CDR3 DNA: TGTGCCAGCAGCATCGGGACAGGTACCTACAATGAGCAGTTCTTC

J gene: TRBJ2-2
V gene: TRBV25-1
clone size: -
D gene: -
CDR3 protein: CASRATGELFF
CDR3 DNA: TGTGCCAGCAGAGCCACCGGGGAGCTGTTTTTT

J gene: TRBJ2-1
V gene: TRBV19
clone size: -
D gene: TRBD1
CDR3 protein: CASSIGGTANYNEQFF
CDR3 DNA: TGTGCCAGTAGTATAGGGGGGACAGCCAACTACAATGAGCAGTTCTTC

J gene: TRBJ2-7
V gene: TRBV5-1
clone size: -
D gene: TRBD2
CDR3 protein: CASSPYRTGTSAPRLNYEQYF
CDR3 DNA: TGCGCCAGCAGCCCATACCGTACCGGGACTAGTGCACCCCGGCTAAACTACGAGCAGTACTTC

J gene: TRBJ1-5
V gene: TRBV27
clone size: -
D gene: -
CDR3 protein: CASRGGALNQPQHF
CDR3 DNA: TGTGCCAGCAGGGGGGGGGCCTTGAATCAGCCCCAGCATTTT

J gene: TRBJ2-2
V gene: TRBV5-3
clone size: -
D gene: -
CDR3 protein: CARSAAFTGELFF
CDR3 DNA: TGTGCCAGAAGCGCGGCTTTCACGGGGGAGCTGTTTTTT

J gene: TRBJ2-1
V gene: TRBV2
clone size: -
D gene: TRBD2
CDR3 protein: CASNRLAGVSHEQFF
CDR3 DNA: TGTGCCAGCAACAGGCTAGCGGGAGTCTCGCATGAGCAGTTCTTC

J gene: TRBJ1-2
V gene: TRBV28
clone size: -
D gene: TRBD1
CDR3 protein: CASRTRDRGYLRYGYTF
CDR3 DNA: TGTGCCAGCAGGACCAGGGACAGGGGCTATCTACGCTATGGCTACACCTTC

J gene: TRBJ2-1
V gene: TRBV9
clone size: once
D gene: -
CDR3 protein: CASSVGARNEQFF
CDR3 DNA: TGTGCCAGCAGCGTGGGGGCCCGCAATGAGCAGTTCTTC

J gene: TRBJ1-5
V gene: TRBV18
clone size: -
D gene: TRBD1
CDR3 protein: CASSPRGGPEDQPQHF
CDR3 DNA: TGTGCCAGCTCACCACGAGGGGGCCCGGAGGATCAGCCCCAGCATTTT

J gene: TRBJ2-1
V gene: TRBV12-5
clone size: once
D gene: TRBD1
CDR3 protein: CASGGDRGSYNEQFF
CDR3 DNA: TGTGCTAGTGGGGGGGACAGGGGTTCCTACAATGAGCAGTTCTTC

J gene: TRBJ2-7
V gene: TRBV7-6
clone size: -
D gene: TRBD1
CDR3 protein: CASSLNRGAQGVYEQYF
CDR3 DNA: TGTGCCAGCAGCTTAAACAGGGGGGCGCAAGGAGTCTACGAGCAGTACTTC

J gene: TRBJ2-1
V gene: TRBV29-1
clone size: -
D gene: TRBD1
CDR3 protein: CSVAGTGTDEQFF
CDR3 DNA: TGCAGCGTCGCTGGGACAGGGACCGATGAGCAGTTCTTC

J gene: TRBJ2-5
V gene: TRBV19
clone size: -
D gene: -
CDR3 protein: CASSILDARRETQYF
CDR3 DNA: TGTGCCAGTAGTATATTAGATGCCAGGCGAGAGACCCAGTACTTC

J gene: TRBJ1-1
V gene: TRBV3-1/TRBV3-2
clone size: few
D gene: -
CDR3 protein: CASSQFQGRTEAFF
CDR3 DNA: TGTGCCAGCAGCCAATTCCAGGGAAGGACTGAAGCTTTCTTT

J gene: TRBJ2-2
V gene: TRBV19
clone size: -
D gene: -
CDR3 protein: CASRASSANTGELFF
CDR3 DNA: TGTGCCAGTAGGGCCTCTAGCGCGAACACCGGGGAGCTGTTTTTT

J gene: TRBJ2-7
V gene: TRBV20-1
clone size: -
D gene: -
CDR3 protein: CSASSGQRYEQYF
CDR3 DNA: TGCAGTGCTAGTAGCGGACAGCGCTACGAGCAGTACTTC

J gene: TRBJ2-1
V gene: TRBV6-5
clone size: -
D gene: -
CDR3 protein: CASSNRRNNEQFF
CDR3 DNA: TGTGCCAGCAGTAACAGGAGAAACAATGAGCAGTTCTTC

J gene: TRBJ1-1
V gene: TRBV27
clone size: few
D gene: -
CDR3 protein: CASRQENTEAFF
CDR3 DNA: TGTGCCAGCAGACAGGAGAACACTGAAGCTTTCTTT

J gene: TRBJ1-5
V gene: TRBV24-1
clone size: once
D gene: -
CDR3 protein: CATSDSREDSNQPQHF
CDR3 DNA: TGTGCCACCAGTGATTCCCGGGAGGATAGCAATCAGCCCCAGCATTTT

J gene: TRBJ1-5
V gene: TRBV29-1
clone size: -
D gene: TRBD1
CDR3 protein: CSVLVGTGGIQPQHF
CDR3 DNA: TGCAGCGTCTTAGTCGGGACAGGGGGCATTCAGCCCCAGCATTTT

J gene: TRBJ2-1
V gene: TRBV2
clone size: -
D gene: -
CDR3 protein: CASSERQLYGRLAYVNEQFF
CDR3 DNA: TGTGCCAGCAGTGAGCGTCAATTATACGGTCGGCTAGCCTACGTCAATGAGCAGTTCTTC

J gene: TRBJ2-2
V gene: TRBV2
clone size: -
D gene: TRBD2
CDR3 protein: CASRGLVNTGELFF
CDR3 DNA: TGTGCCAGCAGGGGACTAGTGAACACCGGGGAGCTGTTTTTT

J gene: TRBJ2-1
V gene: TRBV6-4
clone size: -
D gene: -
CDR3 protein: CASSDRSGSYNEQFF
CDR3 DNA: TGTGCCAGCAGTGACAGGAGTGGTTCCTACAATGAGCAGTTCTTC

J gene: TRBJ1-4
V gene: TRBV11-2
clone size: once
D gene: -
CDR3 protein: CASSLVQGVGEKLFF
CDR3 DNA: TGTGCCAGCAGCTTAGTGCAGGGTGTCGGTGAAAAACTGTTTTTT

J gene: TRBJ2-7
V gene: TRBV28
clone size: few
D gene: -
CDR3 protein: CASSPPRGTRTYEQYF
CDR3 DNA: TGTGCCAGCAGCCCCCCCAGGGGGACTCGAACCTACGAGCAGTACTTC

J gene: TRBJ2-2
V gene: TRBV14
clone size: -
D gene: TRBD1
CDR3 protein: CASSRTGSTGELFF
CDR3 DNA: TGTGCCAGCAGCCGGACAGGGAGCACCGGGGAGCTGTTTTTT

J gene: TRBJ1-2
V gene: TRBV6-5
clone size: -
D gene: TRBD1
CDR3 protein: CASNRGDGDGYTF
CDR3 DNA: TGTGCCAGCAACAGGGGGGACGGGGATGGCTACACCTTC

J gene: TRBJ1-2
V gene: TRBV4-2
clone size: -
D gene: TRBD1
CDR3 protein: CASSQGTGDGYTF
CDR3 DNA: TGTGCCAGCAGCCAGGGAACAGGGGACGGCTACACCTTC

J gene: TRBJ2-7
V gene: TRBV27
clone size: -
D gene: TRBD2
CDR3 protein: CASTISGLAVHEQYF
CDR3 DNA: TGTGCCAGCACCATTTCGGGACTAGCGGTCCACGAGCAGTACTTC

J gene: TRBJ1-5
V gene: TRBV12-3/TRBV12-4
clone size: -
D gene: -
CDR3 protein: CASSLLTGQPQHF
CDR3 DNA: TGTGCCAGCAGTTTATTGACGGGACAGCCCCAGCATTTT

J gene: TRBJ1-2
V gene: TRBV18
clone size: -
D gene: TRBD1
CDR3 protein: CASSPRTGPQVNGYTF
CDR3 DNA: TGTGCCAGCTCACCCCGGACAGGCCCCCAGGTGAATGGCTACACCTTC

J gene: TRBJ1-1
V gene: TRBV6-4
clone size: -
D gene: -
CDR3 protein: CASSDSAGNTEAFF
CDR3 DNA: TGTGCCAGCAGTGACTCCGCAGGGAACACTGAAGCTTTCTTT

J gene: TRBJ2-2
V gene: TRBV9
clone size: -
D gene: -
CDR3 protein: CASRLSDPTGELFF
CDR3 DNA: TGTGCCAGCAGACTATCCGATCCCACCGGGGAGCTGTTTTTT

J gene: TRBJ1-2
V gene: TRBV7-9
clone size: -
D gene: -
CDR3 protein: CASSLSTVMGYTF
CDR3 DNA: TGTGCCAGCAGCTTAAGCACGGTTATGGGCTACACCTTC